The 21 T cell receptor beta chains below all came from one sample that was sequenced in a study of CD8+ T cells in alopecia areata. Treatment in this sample: oral pan-JAK inhibitor, 5-10 mg twice daily. Following extraction, RNA underwent reverse transcription to cDNA, which served as the sequencing template. Clones were read by immunoSEQ multiplex PCR, and TCRdb kept only the in-frame ones, dropping some. Here the sample spans about 64,000 clones, about 45% being singletons. The sample here was CD8+ T cells sorted from blood, taken around week 37, from a patient treated with tofacitinib. These receptors came from a human donor with alopecia areata.

The chain couples TRBV5-1 to TRBJ2-1; no firm D call. Germline V gene data show CDR1 as SGHRS and CDR2 as YFSETQ. The CDR3 covers 13 residues. Deletions cut 2 bases from V and 7 bases from J, with 10 bases between. The CDR3 DNA follows: TGCGCCAGCAGCTTCTGGGAAGGGAATGAGCAGTTCTTC. This translates into CASSFWEGNEQFF.

This rearrangement joins TRBV5-1 to TRBJ2-7, with a weak D call TRBD2 (5 bases). Germline-derived CDR1 and CDR2 are SGHRS and YFSETQ. V lost 2 bases and J lost 2, with 8 bases in between. The CDR3 length is 13 residues. CDR3 sequence (DNA): TGCGCCAGCAGCTTCGGGAAGACCTACGAGCAGTACTTC. Its translation is CASSFGKTYEQYF.

V usage is TRBV6-1 and J usage is TRBJ2-7; perhaps TRBD2 as D (5 bases). The CDR3 spans 15 residues. Germline lookup yields CDR1 MNHNS and CDR2 SASEGT. V shed 2 bases and J shed 2 bases, with 13 bases lying between them. The CDR3 loop reads CASSESGGRAYEQYF. The CDR3 coding sequence is TGTGCCAGCAGTGAAAGCGGAGGTAGAGCCTACGAGCAGTACTTC.

This chain connects TRBV30 to TRBJ2-7; 7 nucleotides match TRBD1. This CDR3 has 14 amino acids. J gave up 4 bases and V 2 bases, and 8 bases lay outside the gene matches. The V gene's germline CDR1 is GTSNPN and CDR2 SVGIG (reference sequence). The CDR3 here is CAWSQTGVRYEQYF. The CDR3 nucleotides are TGTGCCTGGAGTCAAACAGGGGTACGGTACGAGCAGTACTTC.

Only a few counts were recorded for this clone. This chain connects TRBV6-4 to TRBJ2-3, with TRBD2 as a possible D gene (6 bases). This CDR3 is 15 amino acids long. In germline, CDR1 is MRHNA, CDR2 SNTAGT. Between the trimmed V and J ends, which lost 3 bases and 0 bases, there was a span of 10 bases. CDR3 region: CASSEGTSSTDTQYF. CDR3 DNA sequence: TGTGCCAGCAGTGAGGGGACTTCTAGCACAGATACGCAGTATTTT.

V and J are TRBV9 and TRBJ2-1; 9 positions match TRBD2. The junction had 7 bases not matched to a gene; V was cut back by 0 bases and J by 6 bases. This CDR3 is 16 amino acids long. CDR1 and CDR2 from the germline V gene are SGDLS and YYNGEE. The CDR3 protein is CASSVAASGIRNEQFF. The CDR3 DNA sequence: TGTGCCAGCAGCGTAGCGGCTAGCGGGATTCGCAATGAGCAGTTCTTC. The whole variable domain, filled in from reference TRBV9 and TRBJ2-1, reads DSGVTQTPKHLITATGQRVTLRCSPRSGDLSVYWYQQSLDQGLQFLIQYYNGEERAKGNILERFSAQQFPDLHSELNLSSLELGDSALYFCASSVAASGIRNEQFFGPGTRLTVL.

The gene calls are TRBV30 and TRBJ2-7; 11 bases agree with TRBD2. Germline CDR1 and CDR2: GTSNPN and SVGIG (reference sequence). This CDR3 has 14 amino acids. Losses at the gene ends were 6 bases for V and 0 bases for J; bases not matched to a gene: 4. The CDR3, as DNA: TGTGCCTGTTACCTAGCGGGAGGCTCCTACGAGCAGTACTTC. This codes for CACYLAGGSYEQYF.

The chain joins TRBV18 to TRBJ2-7; TRBD1 might be the D (6 bases). The CDR3 spans 14 residues. CDR1 is KGHSH and CDR2 is LQKENI in the germline V gene. V was shortened by 1 base and J by 4 bases, with 11 bases between the two germline ends. This CDR3 reads CASSPRDNVYEQYF. DNA of the CDR3: TGTGCCAGCTCACCACGGGACAACGTTTACGAGCAGTACTTC.

The chain couples TRBV5-4 to TRBJ2-2; 10 positions agree with TRBD2. The CDR3 length is 15 residues. V lost 5 bases and J lost 3; bases outside the gene matches: 4. Germline V gene sequence: CDR1 SGHNT, CDR2 YYREEE (reference sequence). CDR3 protein: CASRLGTSDTGELFF. In nucleotides, the CDR3 is TGTGCCAGCAGACTAGGGACTAGCGACACCGGGGAGCTGTTTTTT.

The chain combines TRBV15 with TRBJ2-3; D remains unclear. Germline V gene data show CDR1 as LNHNV and CDR2 as YYDKDF (reference sequence). Trimming pared 0 bases from V and 2 bases from J, leaving 12 bases between. The CDR3 spans 16 residues. The CDR3 spells CATSREGRMITDTQYF. CDR3 sequence (DNA): TGTGCCACCAGCAGAGAAGGTCGTATGATCACAGATACGCAGTATTTT.

The chain is built from TRBV9 and TRBJ2-1; D gene unclear. The germline CDR1 and CDR2 sequences are SGDLS and YYNGEE. This CDR3 contains 13 residues. V lost 3 bases and J lost 8, with 12 bases in between. The CDR3 DNA sequence: TGTGCCAGCAGCGCCCGCTGGACCGATGAGCAGTTCTTC. It yields the protein CASSARWTDEQFF.

As DNA, the CDR3 is TGTGCCAGCAGCTTAGGACAGAGACTTAATATGAACACTGAAGCTTTCTTT. This encodes CASSLGQRLNMNTEAFF. This chain connects TRBV7-3 to TRBJ1-1, with D possibly being TRBD1 (6 bases). CDR3 length: 17 residues. V gave up 2 bases and J gave up 0 bases, with 16 bases separating them. The germline V gene encodes CDR1 SGHTA and CDR2 FQGTGA.

The rearrangement uses TRBV29-1 and TRBJ1-2; 7 nucleotides line up with TRBD1. The CDR3 has 14 amino acids. Trimming at V came to 4 bases and at J to 3 bases, leaving 8 bases not matched to a gene. Germline CDR1 reads SQVTM; CDR2 reads ANQGSEA. The CDR3 region has the DNA TGCAGCGTTGTACCCGAAGGGGGCCACTATGGCTACACCTTC. Translation gives CSVVPEGGHYGYTF.

This clone was seen a few times. The chain combines TRBV5-6 with TRBJ2-7, with 7 bases matching TRBD2. CDR1 and CDR2 (germline): SGHDT, YYEEEE. J lost 3 bases, V lost 0 bases, and 6 bases had no gene match. The CDR3 contains 15 residues. CDR3 nucleotide sequence: TGTGCCAGCAGCTTGGTCGTGACTAGCAGCTACGAGCAGTACTTC. Protein sequence: CASSLVVTSSYEQYF.

V gene TRBV10-3 combines with J gene TRBJ1-1; no definite D call. Germline V lookup: CDR1 ENHRY, CDR2 SYGVKD. This CDR3 is 15 amino acids long. Trimming stripped 3 bases from V and 2 bases from J, with 13 bases between. The CDR3 here is CAISDPGPRNTEAFF. Written as DNA, the CDR3 is TGTGCCATCAGTGACCCTGGCCCGAGAAACACTGAAGCTTTCTTT.

The rearrangement joins TRBV7-2 to TRBJ2-5; 7 bases fit TRBD2. The CDR3 runs to 15 residues. The germline gives CDR1 SGHTA, CDR2 FQGNSA. The J segment lost 3 bases and the V segment lost 4 bases, leaving 8 bases of the junction unmatched. The chain's CDR3 is CASSWSGGSKETQYF. For the CDR3, the DNA is TGTGCCAGCAGCTGGTCCGGCGGGAGTAAAGAGACCCAGTACTTC.

This clone was counted between two and nine times. The J gene is TRBJ2-2, the V gene TRBV28; 8 bases are shared with TRBD2. The germline V gene encodes CDR1 MDHEN and CDR2 SYDVKM. The junction had 9 bases not matched to a gene; V was cut back by 5 bases and J by 7 bases. This CDR3 is 15 amino acids long. The CDR3 bases are TGTGCCAGCAGTCCACTCCACGGGAGGGGCGGGGAGCTGTTTTTT. Protein product: CASSPLHGRGGELFF.

Here the CDR3 reads CASSVGASGRLGSSYEQYF. CDR3 DNA sequence: TGTGCCAGCAGCGTAGGGGCTAGCGGGAGACTTGGCAGCTCCTACGAGCAGTACTTC. This chain connects TRBV9 to TRBJ2-7; 10 bases agree with TRBD2. The germline V gene has CDR1 SGDLS and CDR2 YYNGEE. With 0 bases clipped from V and 0 bases from J, the junction kept 12 bases outside the gene matches. CDR3 size: 19 residues.

This rearrangement joins TRBV9 to TRBJ2-3; D gene uncertain. The CDR3 spans 14 residues. Per germline, CDR1 SGDLS and CDR2 YYNGEE. V lost 0 bases and J 7 bases, leaving 12 bases between the germline ends. CDR3 loop: CASSVEGSSNTQYF. The CDR3, as DNA: TGTGCCAGCAGCGTAGAAGGAAGTAGCAATACGCAGTATTTT.

This clone occurred a few times. V gene TRBV19 combines with J gene TRBJ2-1; 9 nucleotides agree with TRBD2. The V and J ends lost 5 bases and 5 bases, in that order; junction bases with no gene match: 4. Germline V gene sequence: CDR1 LNHDA, CDR2 SQIVND (reference sequence). This CDR3 has 14 residues. CDR3 sequence (DNA): TGTGCCAGTAGTTTTGCGGGAGGGCACAATGAGCAGTTCTTC. It is translated as CASSFAGGHNEQFF.

The rearrangement uses TRBV4-2 and TRBJ2-7; D is perhaps TRBD2 (6 bases). Germline loops: CDR1 LGHNA, CDR2 YNFKEQ. The CDR3 has 15 amino acids. The V end lost 4 bases, the J end lost 0 bases, and 13 bases lay between the germline ends. For the CDR3, the DNA is TGTGCCAGCAGCCTTTCTAGCGACAGCTCCTACGAGCAGTACTTC. It is translated as CASSLSSDSSYEQYF.